Listed here is a single T cell receptor (beta chain). The sample belongs to a study of blood T cell repertoires in COVID-19. V shed 5 bases and J 6 bases; nucleotides not matched to a gene: 5. The CDR3 totals 14 residues. From germline, CDR1 is GTSNPN and CDR2 SVGIG (reference sequence). TCRdb's copy holds only in-frame clones and misses some; the assay was immunoSEQ multiplex PCR. The table records 200,000 or so clones, about 80% of them present only once. Specimen: PBMCs or T cells enriched from blood (not recorded which). This sequence originates from a man aged 40-49 years who had recovered from COVID-19. The chain combines TRBV30 with TRBJ2-5; TRBD2 matches 14 bases. DNA for the CDR3: TGTGCCTGGCGACTAGCGGGGGGGCCTCAGACCCAGTACTTC. Translating it yields CAWRLAGGPQTQYF.